This passage covers 28 T cell receptor beta chains from one sample sequenced in a study of OX40 agonist ivuxolimab in advanced cancers. Generated by immunoSEQ multiplex PCR, the TCRdb table keeps only in-frame clones and is missing some. Of some 81,000 clones detected, more than 75% appear once; the ten largest clones hold 6.2%. The specimen comprised CD4+ or CD8+ T cells sorted from blood, sampled in a trial of the OX40 agonist ivuxolimab. These receptors all come from an adult with an advanced solid tumor such as melanoma, head and neck, liver or kidney cancer.

This chain joins TRBV21-1 and TRBJ2-7. TRBV21-1 is a pseudogene. This CDR3 is built from 15 residues. The CDR3 region is CASSKDTDQYGEQYF. The DNA of the CDR3 is TGTGCCAGCAGCAAGGATACTGACCAGTACGGCGAGCAGTACTTC.

The chain joins TRBV10-3 to TRBJ2-7; a possible D gene is TRBD1 (7 bases). V was shortened by 4 bases and J by 7 bases, with 20 bases between the two germline ends. Looked up from germline, CDR1 is ENHRY and CDR2 is SYGVKD. The CDR3 runs 15 residues. The CDR3 DNA reads as TGTGCCATCAGTGCCCGACTAGGGGGCATTGGGGAGCAGTACTTC. Amino acid sequence: CAISARLGGIGEQYF.

The rearrangement links TRBV5-8 to TRBJ1-4, with 8 bases fitting TRBD1. This CDR3 is built from 15 residues. After removal of 4 bases from V and 8 bases from J, the junction contained 10 bases not matched to a gene. Per germline, CDR1 SGHTS and CDR2 YDEGEE. This chain's CDR3 is CASSPPDRAGEKLFF. The CDR3 DNA is TGTGCCAGCAGCCCCCCGGACAGGGCTGGAGAAAAACTGTTTTTT.

The chain carries TRBV20-1 and TRBJ1-1; D is perhaps TRBD1 (6 bases). CDR1 DFQATT and CDR2 SNEGSKA come from the germline V gene (reference sequence). The ends were cut back, 4 bases at V and 8 bases at J, with 11 bases in the middle. This CDR3 is built from 11 residues. CDR3 loop: CSAIAGTEAFF. The DNA for the CDR3 is TGCAGTGCTATAGCCGGGACAGAAGCTTTCTTT.

The chain recombines TRBV7-9 with TRBJ2-7; D might be TRBD1 (6 bases). The CDR3 runs 16 residues. Looked up from germline, CDR1 is SEHNR and CDR2 is FQNEAQ (reference sequence). V shed 4 bases and J shed 3 bases, with 19 bases lying between them. CDR3 region: CASSSGATGSLYEQYF. The CDR3 nucleotides are TGTGCCAGCAGCTCAGGGGCTACAGGGAGCCTCTACGAGCAGTACTTC.

The gene calls are TRBV7-9 and TRBJ1-5, with D possibly matching TRBD1 (6 bases). Germline V lookup: CDR1 SEHNR, CDR2 FQNEAQ (reference sequence). Trimming removed 5 bases at V and 6 bases at J, with 17 bases between. The CDR3 totals 15 residues. Here the CDR3 DNA reads TGTGCCAGCAGCCCGGGGAGTGGGGGCAGTCAGCCCCAGCATTTT. It is translated as CASSPGSGGSQPQHF.

V is TRBV6-5 and J is TRBJ1-1, with D tentatively TRBD1 (6 bases). V lost 2 bases and J lost 1, with 8 bases in between. Germline V gene data show CDR1 as MNHEY and CDR2 as SVGAGI. The CDR3 length is 14 residues. The CDR3 spells CASSYPGQNTEAFF. In DNA, the CDR3 is TGTGCCAGCAGTTACCCGGGACAGAACACTGAAGCTTTCTTT.

The V and J genes are TRBV7-8 and TRBJ2-7; D unclear. Germline values: CDR1 SGHVS, CDR2 FQNEAQ. Trimming pared 3 bases from V and 6 bases from J, leaving 12 bases between. The CDR3 contains 13 residues. CDR3 region: CASSFQTRREQYF. In DNA form, the CDR3 reads TGTGCCAGCAGCTTTCAGACTCGCCGCGAGCAGTACTTC.

The chain employs TRBV30 and TRBJ2-7; possibly TRBD2 for D (6 bases). CDR3 length: 14 residues. The germline V gene has CDR1 GTSNPN and CDR2 SVGIG (reference sequence). Trimming cost V 4 bases and J 3 bases, with 16 bases left between them. CDR3: CAWKEGQRVYEQYF. The CDR3 DNA sequence: TGTGCCTGGAAGGAGGGTCAGAGGGTCTACGAGCAGTACTTC. Using reference TRBV30 and TRBJ2-7 for the parts outside the CDR3, the full variable domain is SQTIHQWPATLVQPVGSPLSLECTVEGTSNPNLYWYRQAAGRGLQLLFYSVGIGQISSEVPQNLSASRPQDRQFILSSKKLLLSDSGFYLCAWKEGQRVYEQYFGPGTRLTVT.

The CDR3 DNA follows: TGTGCCAGCAGTTTATGGGCGGGTTCCGACGAGCAGTACTTC. Translating it yields CASSLWAGSDEQYF. J is TRBJ2-7 and V is TRBV28; a possible D gene is TRBD2 (5 bases). Germline CDR1 MDHEN, CDR2 SYDVKM. V lost 0 bases to trimming and J lost 5 bases, with 11 bases between them. The length of the CDR3 is 14 residues. Full variable domain (rest looked up from reference TRBV28 and TRBJ2-7): DVKVTQSSRYLVKRTGEKVFLECVQDMDHENMFWYRQDPGLGLRLIYFSYDVKMKEKGDIPEGYSVSREKKERFSLILESASTNQTSMYLCASSLWAGSDEQYFGPGTRLTVT.

This rearrangement joins TRBV5-1 to TRBJ2-7; the match to TRBD1 covers 7 bases. CDR1 is SGHRS, CDR2 YFSETQ, per germline. With 0 bases clipped from V and 2 bases from J, the junction kept 14 bases outside the gene matches. The CDR3 totals 18 residues. This CDR3 is CASSLAATGDVGAYEQYF. CDR3 DNA: TGCGCCAGCAGCTTGGCCGCTACAGGGGATGTAGGAGCCTACGAGCAGTACTTC. Variable domain in full (rest from reference TRBV5-1 and TRBJ2-7): KAGVTQTPRYLIKTRGQQVTLSCSPISGHRSVSWYQQTPGQGLQFLFEYFSETQRNKGNFPGRFSGRQFSNSRSEMNVSTLELGDSALYLCASSLAATGDVGAYEQYFGPGTRLTVT.

The chain recombines TRBV29-1 with TRBJ1-5; possibly TRBD1 for D (6 bases). Looked up from germline, CDR1 is SQVTM and CDR2 is ANQGSEA. The V and J ends lost 5 bases and 3 bases respectively, with 14 bases between them. The CDR3 extends over 14 amino acids. The CDR3 DNA reads as TGCAGCGTTCTGGACAGAGGGTCCAATCAGCCCCAGCATTTT. Residues: CSVLDRGSNQPQHF.

This clone was detected once. The V and J genes are TRBV6-5 and TRBJ2-7; 11 positions agree with TRBD1. Germline-derived CDR1 and CDR2 are MNHEY and SVGAGI. The V gene end was trimmed by 5 bases and the J gene end by 3 bases; junction bases not matched to a gene: 3. The CDR3 totals 14 residues. CDR3 sequence (DNA): TGTGCCAGCAGTGGGACAGGGGGTCGCTACGAGCAGTACTTC. This encodes CASSGTGGRYEQYF.

This chain uses TRBV2 with TRBJ1-1; D is possibly TRBD1 (5 bases). CDR1 is SNHLY and CDR2 is FYNNEI in the germline V gene. Trimming stripped 6 bases from V and 0 bases from J, with 8 bases between. This CDR3 has 13 residues. CDR3 in amino acids: CASSRGMNTEAFF. The CDR3 nucleotides are TGTGCCAGCAGCCGGGGGATGAACACTGAAGCTTTCTTT.

The J gene is TRBJ2-5, the V gene TRBV15; D may correspond to TRBD1 or TRBD2 (5 bases each). Looked up from germline, CDR1 is LNHNV and CDR2 is YYDKDF (reference sequence). V was pared by 6 bases and J by 7 bases, with 18 bases between. The CDR3 sequence is 14 residues long. This CDR3 is CATRSHGDGGTQYF. The CDR3 coding sequence is TGTGCCACCAGGAGCCACGGGGATGGGGGGACCCAGTACTTC.

This clone was seen only once. CDR3 sequence reads: CAISRDRNSYEQYF. The CDR3, as DNA: TGTGCCATCAGTAGGGACCGAAACTCCTACGAGCAGTACTTC. The chain has TRBV10-3 and TRBJ2-7; tentatively, D is TRBD1 or TRBD2 (5 bases each). The CDR3 extends over 14 amino acids. Germline CDR1 and CDR2: ENHRY and SYGVKD. V was trimmed by 5 bases and J by 0 bases, leaving 11 bases between them.

The V and J genes are TRBV28 and TRBJ1-2; D is unclear. V was cut by 5 bases and J by 7 bases, with 8 bases left in between. The germline gives CDR1 MDHEN, CDR2 SYDVKM. The CDR3 is 11 residues long. The CDR3 region has the DNA TGTGCCAGCAGTCGAACTTTTGGCTACACCTTC. Protein sequence: CASSRTFGYTF.

The genes are TRBV7-9 and TRBJ2-5; D may be TRBD1 or TRBD2 (5 bases each). CDR3 length equals 13 residues. CDR1 SEHNR and CDR2 FQNEAQ come from the germline V gene (reference sequence). V was clipped by 5 bases and J by 1 base, with 8 bases between them. Here the CDR3 reads CASSRGAQETQYF. As DNA, the CDR3 is TGTGCCAGCAGCCGAGGGGCCCAAGAGACCCAGTACTTC.

Note on this clone: The CDR3 does not end in the conserved phenylalanine or tryptophan, so this is likely a read error. Because the CDR3's place on the DNA is in doubt, the DNA is left out and the CDR3 is given as listed by TCRdb. The chain is built from TRBV28 and TRBJ2-3; the table names TRBD2, a call not compared with the DNA. Ends included, the CDR3 has 15 residues. Germline-derived CDR1 and CDR2 are MDHEN and SYDVKM. CDR3: CASRKGLAGGGPTWS.

The rearrangement links TRBV5-5 to TRBJ1-5, with D hard to call. Trimming took off 2 bases at V and 10 bases at J, with 13 bases between the two ends. CDR1 is SGHKS and CDR2 is YYEKEE in the germline V gene (reference sequence). The CDR3 covers 13 residues. CDR3 loop: CASSFSGVGPQHF. The DNA of the CDR3 is TGTGCCAGCAGCTTCTCTGGGGTGGGCCCCCAGCATTTT.

This clone appeared once. The chain is built from TRBV6-6 and TRBJ2-5; 10 bases match TRBD2. This CDR3 has 16 amino acids. Germline assignment: CDR1 MNHNY and CDR2 SVGAGI (reference sequence). The V and J ends lost 5 bases and 2 bases, in that order; junction bases with no gene match: 8. CDR3 in DNA: TGTGCCAGCAGTCCCCGGACTAGCGGATCACAAGAGACCCAGTACTTC. Its translation: CASSPRTSGSQETQYF.

This clone was detected once. This rearrangement joins TRBV6-1 to TRBJ2-3; D perhaps matches TRBD1 (8 bases). The ends were cut back, 4 bases at V and 9 bases at J, with 29 bases in the middle. In germline, CDR1 is MNHNS, CDR2 SASEGT. This CDR3 contains 18 residues. As DNA, the CDR3 is TGTGCCAGCAGTGCCGGACATGCAGGGGGCGGGAGAGATCTAACGCAGTATTTT. It specifies CASSAGHAGGGRDLTQYF.

The chain joins TRBV6-1 to TRBJ2-7; maybe TRBD2 (5 bases). V was clipped by 0 bases and J by 4 bases, with 7 bases between them. The CDR3 runs to 13 residues. Germline V lookup: CDR1 MNHNS, CDR2 SASEGT. The CDR3 sequence is CASSEALGYEQYF. The CDR3 nucleotides are TGTGCCAGCAGTGAAGCACTAGGGTACGAGCAGTACTTC.

This chain connects TRBV27 to TRBJ1-3; weak D call: TRBD1 (5 bases). This CDR3 spans 16 amino acids. V lost 7 bases and J 2 bases, leaving 18 bases between the germline ends. Germline loops: CDR1 MNHEY, CDR2 SMNVEV (reference sequence). CDR3 residues: CASKGSQGRAGNTIYF. The CDR3 nucleotides read TGTGCCAGCAAGGGCTCTCAGGGCAGGGCTGGAAACACCATATATTTT.

V gene TRBV6-5 combines with J gene TRBJ2-3; 7 positions agree with TRBD2. Unmatched junction bases numbered 14, after V lost 6 bases and J lost 8 bases. The germline V gene has CDR1 MNHEY and CDR2 SVGAGI. The CDR3 is 15 residues long. In nucleotides, the CDR3 is TGTGCCAGCAGGGCGCCTGGCGGGAGTTCCGGTACGCAGTATTTT. Translation: CASRAPGGSSGTQYF.

The chain is built from TRBV6-5 and TRBJ2-2; weak D call: TRBD2 (5 bases). Germline V gene lookup returns CDR1 MNHEY and CDR2 SVGAGI. CDR3 length: 15 residues. Trimming left V 2 bases short and J 4 bases short, with 11 bases between. CDR3 amino acids: CASSYEGLFTGELFF. For the CDR3, the DNA is TGTGCCAGCAGTTACGAGGGCCTCTTCACCGGGGAGCTGTTTTTT.

The V call is TRBV7-2, the J call TRBJ2-7; 8 nucleotides line up with TRBD2. The CDR3 totals 16 residues. The ends lost 6 bases at V and 0 bases at J; junction bases unmatched: 10. The V gene's germline CDR1 is SGHTA and CDR2 FQGNSA. In DNA form, the CDR3 reads TGTGCCAGCAGTCTTGCGGGAGGTTTTACCTCCTACGAGCAGTACTTC. This gives the protein CASSLAGGFTSYEQYF.

The chain has TRBV6-1 and TRBJ1-2; TRBD1 agrees at 7 bases. V gave up 6 bases and J gave up 8 bases; unmatched junction bases: 15. Germline assignment: CDR1 MNHNS and CDR2 SASEGT. The CDR3 length is 15 residues. In nucleotides, the CDR3 is TGTGCCAGCAGCGCTCCCAGACAGGGTTTACGAGGCTACACCTTC. Protein sequence: CASSAPRQGLRGYTF.